Reported below is one T cell receptor beta chain. Its target is unknown. V was shortened by 0 bases and J by 1 base, with 10 bases between the two germline ends. Germline CDR1 SGHRS, CDR2 YFSETQ. The CDR3 runs 16 residues. This sample is drawn from a study of circulating and synovial CD4+ cells in juvenile arthritis. Study results and caveats: Bulk blood CD4 repertoires were more diverse than these. Vbeta family usage analysis did not detect the pathogenic-like versus bulk difference.

Here immunoSEQ multiplex PCR was the method, and the copy in TCRdb shows in-frame clones only, minus some. The sample includes 36,000 or so clones, around 96% of them seen just once. Material: CD4+ T cells from blood. The chain couples TRBV5-1 to TRBJ2-2, with D uncertain. This TCR was recovered from a human donor with juvenile idiopathic arthritis. CDR3 amino acids: CASSLEGKRNTGELFF. In DNA form, the CDR3 reads TGCGCCAGCAGCTTGGAAGGAAAGCGGAACACCGGGGAGCTGTTTTTT.